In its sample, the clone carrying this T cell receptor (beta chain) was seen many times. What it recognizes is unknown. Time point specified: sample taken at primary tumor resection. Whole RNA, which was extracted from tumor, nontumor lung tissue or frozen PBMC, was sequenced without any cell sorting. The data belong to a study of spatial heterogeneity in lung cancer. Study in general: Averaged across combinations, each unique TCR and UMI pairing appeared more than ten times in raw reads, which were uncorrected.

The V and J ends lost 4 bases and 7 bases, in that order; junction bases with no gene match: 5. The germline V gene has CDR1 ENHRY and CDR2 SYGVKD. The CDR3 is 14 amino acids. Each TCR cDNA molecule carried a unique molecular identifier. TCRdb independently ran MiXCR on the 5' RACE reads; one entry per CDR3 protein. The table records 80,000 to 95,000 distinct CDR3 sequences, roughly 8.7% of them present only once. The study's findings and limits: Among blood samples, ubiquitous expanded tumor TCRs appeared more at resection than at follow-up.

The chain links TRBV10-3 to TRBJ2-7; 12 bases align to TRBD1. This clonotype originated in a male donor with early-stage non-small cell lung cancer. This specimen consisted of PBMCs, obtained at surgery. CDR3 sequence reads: CAISVGQGASEQYF. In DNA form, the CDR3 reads TGTGCCATCAGTGTGGGACAGGGGGCGAGTGAGCAGTACTTC.